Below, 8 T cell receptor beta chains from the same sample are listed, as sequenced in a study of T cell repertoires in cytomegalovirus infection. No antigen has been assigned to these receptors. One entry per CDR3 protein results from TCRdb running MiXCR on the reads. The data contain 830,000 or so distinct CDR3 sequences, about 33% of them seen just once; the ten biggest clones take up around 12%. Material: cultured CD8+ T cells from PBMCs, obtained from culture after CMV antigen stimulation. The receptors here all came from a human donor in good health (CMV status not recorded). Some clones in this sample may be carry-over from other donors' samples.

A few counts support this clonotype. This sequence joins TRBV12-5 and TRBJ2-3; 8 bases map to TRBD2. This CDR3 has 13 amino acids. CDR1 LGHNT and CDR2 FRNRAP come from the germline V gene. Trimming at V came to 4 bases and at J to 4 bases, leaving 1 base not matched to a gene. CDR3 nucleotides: TGTGCTAGTGGTTACGGGGGGGCAGATACGCAGTATTTT. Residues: CASGYGGADTQYF.

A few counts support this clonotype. CDR3 sequence (DNA): TGTGCCAGCAGCTTAGTTCGGGGGGAAGCTTTCTTT. Translation: CASSLVRGEAFF. The chain carries TRBV7-9 and TRBJ1-1, with D perhaps matching TRBD1 (5 bases). The germline V gene encodes CDR1 SEHNR and CDR2 FQNEAQ (reference sequence). V was shortened by 1 base and J by 8 bases, with 8 bases between the two germline ends. The CDR3 extends over 12 amino acids.

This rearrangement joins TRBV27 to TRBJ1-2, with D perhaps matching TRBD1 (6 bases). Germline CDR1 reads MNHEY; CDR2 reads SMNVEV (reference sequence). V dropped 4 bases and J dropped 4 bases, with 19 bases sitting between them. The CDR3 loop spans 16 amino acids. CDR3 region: CASSSPRAGARYGYTF. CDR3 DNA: TGTGCCAGCAGTTCTCCTAGGGCGGGGGCGCGCTATGGCTACACCTTC.

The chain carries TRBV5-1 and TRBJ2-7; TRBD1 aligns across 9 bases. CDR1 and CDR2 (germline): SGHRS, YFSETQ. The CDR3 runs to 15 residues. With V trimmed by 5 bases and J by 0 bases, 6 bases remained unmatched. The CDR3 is CASSSRDRDSYEQYV. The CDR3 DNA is TGCGCCAGCAGTTCCCGGGACAGGGACTCCTACGAGCAGTACGTC.

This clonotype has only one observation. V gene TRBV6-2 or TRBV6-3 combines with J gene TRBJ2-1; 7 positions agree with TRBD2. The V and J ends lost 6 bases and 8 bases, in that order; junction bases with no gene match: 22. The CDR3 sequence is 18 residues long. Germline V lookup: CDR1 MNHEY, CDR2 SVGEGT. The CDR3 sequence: CASSPAVFAGDARDEQFF. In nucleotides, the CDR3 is TGTGCCAGCAGCCCGGCGGTTTTTGCGGGGGACGCTCGGGATGAGCAGTTCTTC.

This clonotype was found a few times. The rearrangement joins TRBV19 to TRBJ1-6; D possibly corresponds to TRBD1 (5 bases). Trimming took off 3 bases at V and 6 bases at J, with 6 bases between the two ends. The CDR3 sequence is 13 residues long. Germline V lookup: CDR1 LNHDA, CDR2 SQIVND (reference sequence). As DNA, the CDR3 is TGTGCCAGTAGTATGGGACCTAATTCACCCCTCCACTTT. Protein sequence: CASSMGPNSPLHF.

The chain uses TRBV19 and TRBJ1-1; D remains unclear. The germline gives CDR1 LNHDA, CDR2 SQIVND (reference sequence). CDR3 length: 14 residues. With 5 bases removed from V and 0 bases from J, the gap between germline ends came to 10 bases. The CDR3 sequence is CASSGVLLNTEAFF. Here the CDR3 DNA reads TGTGCCAGTAGTGGGGTACTATTGAACACTGAAGCTTTCTTT.

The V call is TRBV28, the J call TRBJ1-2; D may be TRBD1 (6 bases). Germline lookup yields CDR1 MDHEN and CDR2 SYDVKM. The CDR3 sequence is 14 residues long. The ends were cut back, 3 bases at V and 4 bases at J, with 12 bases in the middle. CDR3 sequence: CASSFDPGVYGYTF. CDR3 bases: TGTGCCAGCAGTTTCGACCCAGGGGTCTATGGCTACACCTTC.